These T cell receptor beta chains were read from a single sample in a study of cytomegalovirus exposure and HLA in healthy donors. TCRdb keeps only in-frame clones here, not all; method: immunoSEQ multiplex PCR. The sample has roughly 70,000 clones, around 66% seen once; the top ten hold 14%. Sequencing was carried out using PBMCs. These receptors originate from a male donor in good health and CMV-seropositive. Each CDR3 is given with its conserved first and last residue. Each record gives: CDR3 DNA, CDR3 protein, V gene, D gene, J gene, CDR3 length, clone size. The D gene is left open where the match is weak. Only part of the rows carry a size: once, few, many, or a class if the clone is expanded.

CDR3nt: TGTGCCAGCAGCATAGGACAGGGGGGCTATGGCTACACCTTC
CDR3aa: CASSIGQGGYGYTF
v_gene: TRBV6-1
d_gene: TRBD1
j_gene: TRBJ1-2
len: 14
abundance: .

CDR3nt: TGCAGCGTTCCCGGGGTCTATGGCTACACCTTC
CDR3aa: CSVPGVYGYTF
v_gene: TRBV29-1
d_gene: .
j_gene: TRBJ1-2
len: 11
abundance: few

CDR3nt: TGTGCCAGCAGCCACCGACTAGCGGGAGCCTACGAGCAGTACTTC
CDR3aa: CASSHRLAGAYEQYF
v_gene: TRBV6-1
d_gene: TRBD2
j_gene: TRBJ2-7
len: 15
abundance: .

CDR3nt: TGTGCCAGCAGCTCCCGAGGGACAGGGGGGCCTGGGACCTACGAGCAGTACTTC
CDR3aa: CASSSRGTGGPGTYEQYF
v_gene: TRBV13
d_gene: TRBD1
j_gene: TRBJ2-7
len: 18
abundance: .

CDR3nt: TGTGCCAGTAGTACCCAACAGGGAATTAGGGGCACTGAAGCTTTCTTT
CDR3aa: CASSTQQGIRGTEAFF
v_gene: TRBV19
d_gene: .
j_gene: TRBJ1-1
len: 16
abundance: .

CDR3nt: TGCGCCAGCAGCTTGGAAGCACAGGGTGTCTATGGCTACACCTTC
CDR3aa: CASSLEAQGVYGYTF
v_gene: TRBV5-1
d_gene: .
j_gene: TRBJ1-2
len: 15
abundance: .

CDR3nt: TGTGCCAGCAGTTCGCAGGGGGCGCGGGGCAATGAGCAGTTCTTC
CDR3aa: CASSSQGARGNEQFF
v_gene: TRBV25-1
d_gene: TRBD1
j_gene: TRBJ2-1
len: 15
abundance: .

CDR3nt: TGTGCCAGCAATGAGGGCGCTTACATTCAGTACTTC
CDR3aa: CASNEGAYIQYF
v_gene: TRBV6-1
d_gene: .
j_gene: TRBJ2-4
len: 12
abundance: .

CDR3nt: TGTGCCAGCAGCTTAGATACAGCGGCAGATACGCAGTATTTT
CDR3aa: CASSLDTAADTQYF
v_gene: TRBV7-2
d_gene: .
j_gene: TRBJ2-3
len: 14
abundance: once

CDR3nt: TGTGCCAGCAGGCTGGCTCCTCTGAACACTGAAGCTTTCTTT
CDR3aa: CASRLAPLNTEAFF
v_gene: TRBV6-4
d_gene: .
j_gene: TRBJ1-1
len: 14
abundance: once

CDR3nt: TGTGCCAGCAGCTTGGAACAGGCCGGTATCGGATACACCTTC
CDR3aa: CASSLEQAGIGYTF
v_gene: TRBV5-5
d_gene: .
j_gene: TRBJ1-2
len: 14
abundance: .

CDR3nt: TGCAGCGTTGTCGGGGGAGACAAAGATACGCAGTATTTT
CDR3aa: CSVVGGDKDTQYF
v_gene: TRBV29-1
d_gene: .
j_gene: TRBJ2-3
len: 13
abundance: .

CDR3nt: TGTGCCATCTCTGGTAGAGGGCCTGGCTACACCTTC
CDR3aa: CAISGRGPGYTF
v_gene: TRBV10-3
d_gene: .
j_gene: TRBJ1-2
len: 12
abundance: .

CDR3nt: TGTGCCAGCAGCCGGGGGAGGGTAAACGAGCAGTACTTC
CDR3aa: CASSRGRVNEQYF
v_gene: TRBV13
d_gene: TRBD2
j_gene: TRBJ2-7
len: 13
abundance: .

CDR3nt: TGTGCCAGCAGCTTAGCTGCGGGAGGGGGAGATACGCAGTATTTT
CDR3aa: CASSLAAGGGDTQYF
v_gene: TRBV11-2
d_gene: TRBD2
j_gene: TRBJ2-3
len: 15
abundance: .